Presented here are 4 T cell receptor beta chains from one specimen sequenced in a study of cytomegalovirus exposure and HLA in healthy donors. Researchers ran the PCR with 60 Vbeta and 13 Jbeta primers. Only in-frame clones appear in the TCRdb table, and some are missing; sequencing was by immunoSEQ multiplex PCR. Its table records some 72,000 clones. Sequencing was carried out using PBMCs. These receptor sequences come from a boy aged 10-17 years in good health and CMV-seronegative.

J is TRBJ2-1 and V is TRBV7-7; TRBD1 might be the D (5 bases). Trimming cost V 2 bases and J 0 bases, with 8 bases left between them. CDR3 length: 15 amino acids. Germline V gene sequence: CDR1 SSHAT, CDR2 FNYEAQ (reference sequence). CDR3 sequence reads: CASSLSGFSYNEQFF. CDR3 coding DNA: TGTGCCAGCAGCTTATCAGGGTTCTCCTACAATGAGCAGTTCTTC. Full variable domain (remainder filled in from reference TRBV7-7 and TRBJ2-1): GAGVSQSPRYKVTKRGQDVTLRCDPISSHATLYWYQQALGQGPEFLTYFNYEAQPDKSGLPSDRFSAERPEGSISTLTIQRTEQRDSAMYRCASSLSGFSYNEQFFGPGTRLTVL.

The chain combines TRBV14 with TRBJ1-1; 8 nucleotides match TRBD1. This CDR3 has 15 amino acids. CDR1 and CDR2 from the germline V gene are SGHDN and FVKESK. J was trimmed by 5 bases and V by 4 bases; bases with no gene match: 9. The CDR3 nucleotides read TGTGCCAGCAGCCGCGACAGGGGTGGGATAACTGAAGCTTTCTTT. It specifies CASSRDRGGITEAFF.

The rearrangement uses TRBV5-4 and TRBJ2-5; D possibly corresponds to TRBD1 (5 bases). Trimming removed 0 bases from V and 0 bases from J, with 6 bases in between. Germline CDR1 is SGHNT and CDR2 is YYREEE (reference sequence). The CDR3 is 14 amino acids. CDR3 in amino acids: CASSLDRYQETQYF. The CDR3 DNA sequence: TGTGCCAGCAGCTTGGACAGGTACCAAGAGACCCAGTACTTC.

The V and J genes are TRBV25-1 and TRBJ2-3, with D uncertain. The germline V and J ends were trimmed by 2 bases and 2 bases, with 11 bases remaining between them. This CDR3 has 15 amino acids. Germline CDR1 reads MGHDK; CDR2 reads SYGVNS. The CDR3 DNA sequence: TGTGCCAGCAGTGAAGACCGACATACCACAGATACGCAGTATTTT. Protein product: CASSEDRHTTDTQYF. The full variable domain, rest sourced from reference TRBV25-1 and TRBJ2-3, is EADIYQTPRYLVIGTGKKITLECSQTMGHDKMYWYQQDPGMELHLIHYSYGVNSTEKGDLSSESTVSRIRTEHFPLTLESARPSHTSQYLCASSEDRHTTDTQYFGPGTRLTVL.